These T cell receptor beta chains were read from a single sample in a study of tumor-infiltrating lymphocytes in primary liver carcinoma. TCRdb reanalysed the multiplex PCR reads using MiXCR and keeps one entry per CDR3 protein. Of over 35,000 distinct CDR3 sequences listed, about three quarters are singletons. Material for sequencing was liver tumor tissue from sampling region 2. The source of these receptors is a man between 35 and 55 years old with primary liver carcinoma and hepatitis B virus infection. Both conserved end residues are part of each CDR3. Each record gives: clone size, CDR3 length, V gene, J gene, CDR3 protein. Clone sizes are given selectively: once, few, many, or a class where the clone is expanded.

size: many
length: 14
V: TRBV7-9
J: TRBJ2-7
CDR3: CASSTGQGSNEQYF

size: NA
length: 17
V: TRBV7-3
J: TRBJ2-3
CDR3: CASSLIGAGRSTHTQYF

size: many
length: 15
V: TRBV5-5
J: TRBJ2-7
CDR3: CASSPAAVPLSEQYF

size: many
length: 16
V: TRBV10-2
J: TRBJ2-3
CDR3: CASSEGAGVVTDTQYF

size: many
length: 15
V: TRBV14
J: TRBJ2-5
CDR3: CASSQDLGYQETQYF

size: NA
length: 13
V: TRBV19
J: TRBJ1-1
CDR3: CASSTGRAGEAFF

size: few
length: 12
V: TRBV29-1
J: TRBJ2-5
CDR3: CSAGVSGETQYF

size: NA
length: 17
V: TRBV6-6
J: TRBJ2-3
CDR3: CASRLQGTGGLTDTQYF

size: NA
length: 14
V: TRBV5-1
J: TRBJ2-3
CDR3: CASDPIGPTDTQYF

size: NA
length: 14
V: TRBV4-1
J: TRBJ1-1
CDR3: CASSQVNSGTETFF

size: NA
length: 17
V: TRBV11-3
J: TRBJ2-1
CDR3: CTSSLGVPGLPHNEQIF

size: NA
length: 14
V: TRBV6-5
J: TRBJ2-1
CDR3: CASSRLVDYSEQFF

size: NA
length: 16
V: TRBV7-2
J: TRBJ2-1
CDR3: CASSDSGRALGNEQFF

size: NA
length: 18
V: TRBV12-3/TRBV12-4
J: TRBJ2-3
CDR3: CARSKTPGLAGGPDTRYF

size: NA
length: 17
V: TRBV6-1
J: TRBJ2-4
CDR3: CASSGALFGVATNIQYF

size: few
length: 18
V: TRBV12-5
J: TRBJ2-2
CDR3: CVSGLVQGGGGNTGELFF

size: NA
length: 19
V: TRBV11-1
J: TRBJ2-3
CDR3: CVSSSGGSSVGTCTDMQYF

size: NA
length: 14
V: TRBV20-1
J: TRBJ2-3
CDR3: CSGVGGASTDTPYF

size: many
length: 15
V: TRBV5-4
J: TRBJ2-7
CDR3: CASSLRTSGRYEQYF

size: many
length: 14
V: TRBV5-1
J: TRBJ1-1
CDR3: CASTQGGAYTEAFF

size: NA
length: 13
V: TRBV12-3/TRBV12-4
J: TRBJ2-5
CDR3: CASSLVHGETLYF

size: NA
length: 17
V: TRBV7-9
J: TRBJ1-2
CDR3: CASSSRPQGGRNYGHTF

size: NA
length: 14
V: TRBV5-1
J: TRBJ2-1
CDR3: CASTGLAGALEQFF

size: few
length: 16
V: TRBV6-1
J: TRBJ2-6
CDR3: CASSEQPKAGANVLSF

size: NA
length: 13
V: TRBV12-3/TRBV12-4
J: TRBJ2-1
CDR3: CASPLYRYNEQFF

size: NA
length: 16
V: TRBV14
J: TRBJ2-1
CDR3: CASSRRQGGQLNEQFF

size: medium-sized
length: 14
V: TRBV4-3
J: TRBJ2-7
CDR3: CASSPKDSTYEQYF

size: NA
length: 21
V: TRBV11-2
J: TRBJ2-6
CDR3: CASGMGGDRGTSLSGANVLTF